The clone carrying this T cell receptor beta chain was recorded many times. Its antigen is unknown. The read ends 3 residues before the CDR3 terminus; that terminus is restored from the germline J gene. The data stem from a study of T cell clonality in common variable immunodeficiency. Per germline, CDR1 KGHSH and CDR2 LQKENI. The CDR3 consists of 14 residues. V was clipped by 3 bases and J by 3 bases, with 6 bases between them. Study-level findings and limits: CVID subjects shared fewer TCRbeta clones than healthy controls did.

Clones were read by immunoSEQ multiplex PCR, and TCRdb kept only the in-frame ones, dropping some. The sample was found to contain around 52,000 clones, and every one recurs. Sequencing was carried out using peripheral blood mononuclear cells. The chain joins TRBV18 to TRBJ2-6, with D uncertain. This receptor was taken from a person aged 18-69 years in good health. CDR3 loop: CASSPSRGANVLTF. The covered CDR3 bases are TGTGCCAGCTCACCGTCCCGTGGGGCCAACGTC.